This is a list of T cell receptor beta chains from one sample in a study of blood T cells in healthy people across ages. Each CDR3 protein gets one entry after TCRdb re-called the 5' RACE reads with MiXCR. This sample has hundreds of thousands of distinct CDR3 sequences, with approximately 53% found just once. The sequenced sample consisted of blood. All receptors derive from a man in his forties in good health. CDR3s include the opening cysteine and the closing phenylalanine or tryptophan. D genes are given only for firm matches. Only part of the rows carry a size: once, few, many, or a class if the clone is expanded.

cdr3_length clone_size d_call j_call v_call cdr3_nt cdr3_aa
14 few NA TRBJ1-5 TRBV12-3/TRBV12-4 TGTGCCAGCAGTTTGGGGGGGGGTAGTCAGCCCCAGCATTTT CASSLGGGSQPQHF
14 few NA TRBJ2-6 TRBV28 TGTGCCAGCAGTGTACAAAGGGGGGCCAACGTCCTGACTTTC CASSVQRGANVLTF
13 NA NA TRBJ1-2 TRBV7-2 TGTGCCAGCAGCCCTTGGGGAACCTATGGCTACACCTTC CASSPWGTYGYTF
13 NA NA TRBJ2-1 TRBV5-1 TGCGCCAGCAGCGTGGACGTCCACAATGAGCAGTTCTTC CASSVDVHNEQFF
17 NA NA TRBJ1-2 TRBV6-2/TRBV6-3 TGTGCCAGCAGTTACCTCAGACAGGCCTATGAGTGGTATGGCTACACCTTC CASSYLRQAYEWYGYTF
18 NA TRBD2 TRBJ2-3 TRBV14 TGTGCCAGCAGCTTACGACCCTTACTAGCGGGGGGCCCACGTACGCAGTATTTT CASSLRPLLAGGPRTQYF
15 NA TRBD2 TRBJ2-1 TRBV12-3/TRBV12-4 TGTGCCAGCAGGCACAACGGGGGGATCTACAATGAGCAGTTCTTC CASRHNGGIYNEQFF
14 few TRBD2 TRBJ2-3 TRBV28 TGTGCCAGCAGGCCAAGCGGGGGGACAGATACGCAGTATTTT CASRPSGGTDTQYF
15 few NA TRBJ1-2 TRBV7-9 TGTGCCAGCAGCTTACGGGCCTCATCCGACTATGGCTACACCTTC CASSLRASSDYGYTF
13 NA NA TRBJ1-4 TRBV29-1 TGCAGCGCTGGAGGCTCGCATAATGAAAAACTGTTTTTT CSAGGSHNEKLFF
18 NA TRBD2 TRBJ2-7 TRBV7-6 TGTGCCAGCAGCTTAGAGAGCTTTAGTAGCGGGAGCTCCTACGAGCAGTACTTC CASSLESFSSGSSYEQYF
19 NA TRBD1 TRBJ2-1 TRBV7-9 TGTGCCAGCAGCTTAGTAAGTGGGACAGGGATCACAGACAACAATGAGCAGTTCTTC CASSLVSGTGITDNNEQFF
13 once NA TRBJ2-5 TRBV4-3 TGCGCCAGCAGCCAAGCTTTTTCGAGGTCCCAGTACTTC CASSQAFSRSQYF
13 few TRBD1 TRBJ2-7 TRBV29-1 TGCAGCGTTGAGGGACAGGGTTTTGACGAGCAGTACTTC CSVEGQGFDEQYF
18 few NA TRBJ2-6 TRBV14 TGTGCCAGCAGCCAATTTGGCGCGTGGGACTCTGGGGCCAACGTCCTGACTTTC CASSQFGAWDSGANVLTF
14 NA NA TRBJ2-1 TRBV7-9 TGTGCCAGCAGCCCTGGGACAACCGGATATGAGCAGTTCTTC CASSPGTTGYEQFF
17 NA TRBD2 TRBJ2-1 TRBV7-3 TGTGCCAGCAGCACCCGTAGCGGGAGGGTCTCCTACAATGAGCAGTTCTTC CASSTRSGRVSYNEQFF
14 NA NA TRBJ2-3 TRBV9 TGTGCCAGCAGCGTAGATCCCTCTTCAGATACGCAGTATTTT CASSVDPSSDTQYF
14 NA NA TRBJ2-3 TRBV6-4 TGTGCCAGCAGCCCAGGACAGCCCGGGGATACGCAGTATTTT CASSPGQPGDTQYF
12 NA NA TRBJ2-7 TRBV7-2 TGTGTCAGCAGCCACTCGAGGTCCGAGCAGTACTTC CVSSHSRSEQYF
18 NA TRBD2 TRBJ2-1 TRBV7-2 TGTGCCAGCAGCTTAGGACCAGCGGGAGGGAGCTCCTACAATGAGCAGTTCTTC CASSLGPAGGSSYNEQFF